The next 27 T cell receptor beta chains were all read from a single sample in a study of T cell responses to AZD1222 COVID-19 vaccine. Sequencing used immunoSEQ multiplex PCR; TCRdb keeps in-frame clones, though not all of them. This sample has about 130,000 clones, with approximately 88% found just once. The sample here was peripheral blood, taken on day 0 of AZD1222 vaccination. The source of these receptors is an adult in good health.

The J gene is TRBJ2-7, the V gene TRBV30; 12 bases match TRBD1. The CDR3 is made up of 14 amino acids. The ends lost 3 bases at V and 2 bases at J; junction bases unmatched: 2. Germline CDR1 and CDR2: GTSNPN and SVGIG (reference sequence). Here the CDR3 reads CAWRRDRGPYEQYF. The CDR3 bases are TGTGCCTGGAGAAGGGACAGGGGGCCCTACGAGCAGTACTTC.

About this clone: Mismatch with germline at one junction end may stem from a read error. CDR3 DNA: TGCGCTACTGGTTTAGGGGTCGGGAGCAATCAGCCCCAGCATTTT. This codes for CATGLGVGSNQPQHF. The chain uses TRBV28 and TRBJ1-5, with D possibly matching TRBD1 (5 bases). This CDR3 region has 15 residues. From germline, CDR1 is MDHEN and CDR2 SYDVKM.

The rearrangement links TRBV30 to TRBJ1-6; tentatively, D is TRBD1 (6 bases). The CDR3 has 16 residues. CDR1 GTSNPN and CDR2 SVGIG come from the germline V gene (reference sequence). V was cut by 6 bases and J by 13 bases, with 28 bases left in between. The DNA of the CDR3 is TGTGCCTGCAGAGTGGCCCGACAGGCCGGTAAAAGGCCCCTCCACTTT. This sequence encodes CACRVARQAGKRPLHF.

V gene TRBV6-6 combines with J gene TRBJ2-3, with D perhaps given as TRBD1 or TRBD2 (6 bases each). The CDR3 spans 16 residues. Germline V CDR1 and CDR2: MNHNY, SVGAGI (reference sequence). V was cut by 6 bases and J by 0 bases, with 16 bases left in between. The DNA for the CDR3 is TGTGCCAGCAGATCTTACGGGGGCTATAGCACAGATACGCAGTATTTT. Protein: CASRSYGGYSTDTQYF.

This sequence joins TRBV28 and TRBJ1-1; D ambiguous. CDR1 MDHEN and CDR2 SYDVKM come from the germline V gene. Trimming took off 2 bases at V and 4 bases at J, with 5 bases between the two ends. The CDR3 runs to 12 residues. In DNA form, the CDR3 reads TGTGCCAGCAGTTTAAGGATCACTGAAGCTTTCTTT. It is translated as CASSLRITEAFF.

This sequence joins TRBV4-1 and TRBJ1-1, with 8 bases matching TRBD1. Germline values: CDR1 MGHRA, CDR2 YSYEKL. This CDR3 is 15 amino acids long. Losses at the gene ends were 2 bases for V and 3 bases for J; bases not matched to a gene: 5. The DNA of the CDR3 is TGCGCCAGCAGCCAACGATACAGGGGGGACACTGAAGCTTTCTTT. Translated: CASSQRYRGDTEAFF.

This chain connects TRBV5-1 to TRBJ1-3; D might be TRBD1 (5 bases). This CDR3 has 14 residues. The ends were cut back, 0 bases at V and 1 base at J, with 5 bases in the middle. Germline assignment: CDR1 SGHRS and CDR2 YFSETQ. The CDR3 reads CASSLEGSGNTIYF. The CDR3 nucleotides are TGCGCCAGCAGCTTGGAGGGGTCTGGAAACACCATATATTTT.

The chain has TRBV19 and TRBJ2-1; 8 bases are shared with TRBD1. CDR1 and CDR2 (germline): LNHDA, SQIVND (reference sequence). V was clipped by 6 bases and J by 9 bases; unmatched bases: 7. The CDR3 covers 13 residues. The CDR3 loop is CASRPRQGSEQFF. CDR3 in DNA: TGTGCCAGTAGACCTCGACAGGGGAGTGAGCAGTTCTTC. Drawing the rest from reference TRBV19 and TRBJ2-1, the complete variable domain is DGGITQSPKYLFRKEGQNVTLSCEQNLNHDAMYWYRQDPGQGLRLIYYSQIVNDFQKGDIAEGYSVSREKKESFPLTVTSAQKNPTAFYLCASRPRQGSEQFFGPGTRLTVL.

The chain joins TRBV29-1 to TRBJ1-2, with 9 bases matching TRBD1. The V segment lost 7 bases and the J segment 8 bases; nucleotides outside the gene matches: 11. Germline V gives CDR1 SQVTM, CDR2 ANQGSEA. The CDR3 extends over 13 amino acids. This CDR3 is CSARLQGAEGYTF. CDR3 DNA sequence: TGCAGCGCCCGACTACAGGGGGCAGAGGGCTACACCTTC.

The V gene is TRBV2, the J gene TRBJ2-3; 12 bases align to TRBD1. Trimming cost V 4 bases and J 4 bases; bases outside gene matches: 12. CDR1 SNHLY and CDR2 FYNNEI come from the germline V gene. The CDR3 has 18 amino acids. The CDR3 loop is CASSGPGTGGFGADTQYF. The CDR3 nucleotides read TGTGCCAGCAGTGGACCCGGGACAGGGGGCTTCGGGGCAGATACGCAGTATTTT.

This clone was counted a few times. J is TRBJ1-3 and V is TRBV3-1 (or the pseudogene TRBV3-2); the D gene is possibly TRBD1 (5 bases). Trimming left V 4 bases short and J 0 bases short, with 10 bases between. The germline CDR1 and CDR2 sequences are LGHDT and YNNKEL (reference sequence). This CDR3 contains 15 residues. Here the CDR3 reads CASSPWDHSGNTIYF. The CDR3 DNA reads TGTGCCAGCAGCCCCTGGGACCACTCTGGAAACACCATATATTTT.

The chain carries TRBV2 and TRBJ1-5; TRBD1 aligns across 7 bases. With V trimmed by 4 bases and J by 4 bases, 10 bases remained unmatched. Germline assignment: CDR1 SNHLY and CDR2 FYNNEI. This CDR3 is 16 amino acids long. Here the CDR3 reads CASSVLPGTANQPQHF. The CDR3 nucleotides read TGTGCCAGCAGTGTCCTACCCGGGACAGCAAATCAGCCCCAGCATTTT.

The chain is built from TRBV10-2 and TRBJ2-7; D ambiguous. The CDR3 loop spans 11 amino acids. In germline, CDR1 is WSHSY, CDR2 SAAADI. The V gene lost 5 bases and the J gene lost 0 bases, with 2 bases spanning the gap. The CDR3 is CASSPSYEQYF. The CDR3 DNA reads as TGCGCCAGCAGTCCCTCCTACGAGCAGTACTTC.

The chain employs TRBV20-1 and TRBJ2-7; no reliable D call. The CDR3 has 10 residues. Germline CDR1 DFQATT, CDR2 SNEGSKA (reference sequence). The V and J ends lost 6 bases and 5 bases respectively, with 8 bases between them. The CDR3 loop reads CSAPRDEQYF. The CDR3 nucleotides read TGCAGTGCCCCCCGCGACGAGCAGTACTTC.

The rearrangement links TRBV2 to TRBJ1-2; D is possibly TRBD1 (6 bases). The CDR3 sequence is 13 residues long. Germline V CDR1 and CDR2: SNHLY, FYNNEI. Between the trimmed V and J ends, which lost 6 bases and 8 bases, there was a span of 16 bases. CDR3 in amino acids: CASSRDTKEGYTF. In DNA form, the CDR3 reads TGTGCCAGCAGCCGGGACACGAAGGAGGGCTACACCTTC. The entire variable domain, with the rest obtained from reference TRBV2 and TRBJ1-2, is as follows: EPEVTQTPSHQVTQMGQEVILRCVPISNHLYFYWYRQILGQKVEFLVSFYNNEISEKSEIFDDQFSVERPDGSNFTLKIRSTKLEDSAMYFCASSRDTKEGYTFGSGTRLTVV.

DNA of the CDR3: TGCGCCAGCAGCCCAGGGACTCCAAGTTCAGAGCAGTACTTC. Translated: CASSPGTPSSEQYF. The chain joins TRBV5-1 to TRBJ2-7; a weak D match, TRBD2 (6 bases). The CDR3 extends over 14 amino acids. V shed 4 bases and J shed 7 bases, with 18 bases lying between them. The germline V gene has CDR1 SGHRS and CDR2 YFSETQ.

The V call is TRBV4-3, the J call TRBJ1-6; D gene unclear. Germline V gene sequence: CDR1 LGHNA, CDR2 YSLEER. The CDR3 sequence is 16 residues long. V dropped 0 bases and J dropped 1 base, with 7 bases sitting between them. CDR3 bases: TGCGCCAGCAGCCAAGATCTGATTTCCTATAATTCACCCCTCCACTTT. It is translated as CASSQDLISYNSPLHF.

The chain is built from TRBV11-3 and TRBJ1-1; 9 positions agree with TRBD1. Germline CDR1 is SGHNT and CDR2 is YENEEA. The CDR3 covers 17 residues. V lost 0 bases, J lost 4 bases, and 9 bases stayed unmatched. The CDR3 bases are TGTGCCAGCAGCTTAGATCTTACAGGGGGCGATGGCACTGAAGCTTTCTTT. It translates to CASSLDLTGGDGTEAFF.

The chain carries TRBV9 and TRBJ1-6; TRBD1 is a possible D gene (6 bases). The CDR3 spans 14 residues. CDR1 and CDR2 (germline): SGDLS, YYNGEE. Trimming took off 1 base at V and 7 bases at J, with 9 bases between the two ends. CDR3 coding DNA: TGTGCCAGCAGCGTATCGGGGACAAATTCACCCCTCCACTTT. Translating it yields CASSVSGTNSPLHF.

The chain is built from TRBV27 and TRBJ2-1; D may be TRBD1 (5 bases). The CDR3 runs to 15 residues. With 1 base removed from V and 12 bases from J, the gap between germline ends came to 19 bases. The germline V gene has CDR1 MNHEY and CDR2 SMNVEV (reference sequence). The CDR3 protein is CASSLLAGAWLRQFF. CDR3 DNA sequence: TGTGCCAGCAGTTTATTAGCTGGGGCCTGGTTACGGCAGTTCTTC.

The gene calls are TRBV19 and TRBJ2-7; 8 bases map to TRBD1. Germline V gives CDR1 LNHDA, CDR2 SQIVND (reference sequence). This CDR3 has 13 amino acids. V lost 6 bases, J lost 4 bases, and 5 bases stayed unmatched. The CDR3 loop is CASSLGQEYEQYF. The CDR3 region has the DNA TGTGCCAGTAGCCTGGGACAGGAGTACGAGCAGTACTTC.

The chain has TRBV30 and TRBJ1-6; 8 bases match TRBD1. Germline CDR1 GTSNPN, CDR2 SVGIG (reference sequence). J lost 9 bases, V lost 5 bases, and 6 bases had no gene match. CDR3 length equals 13 residues. CDR3 sequence: CAWDIQGGSPLHF. For the CDR3, the DNA is TGTGCCTGGGATATACAGGGGGGTTCACCCCTCCACTTT.

The chain carries TRBV28 and TRBJ2-1, with D possibly being TRBD2 (6 bases). The ends were cut back, 1 base at V and 10 bases at J, with 14 bases in the middle. Germline lookup yields CDR1 MDHEN and CDR2 SYDVKM. The CDR3 consists of 14 residues. This chain's CDR3 is CASSLSLRETEQFF. In nucleotides, the CDR3 is TGTGCCAGCAGTTTATCCCTTCGGGAGACAGAGCAGTTCTTC.

This CDR3 reads CASSSFGTGELFF. The DNA for the CDR3 is TGCGCCAGCAGCTCCTTCGGGACCGGGGAGCTGTTTTTT. The J gene is TRBJ2-2, the V gene TRBV5-1, with D uncertain. Germline CDR1 and CDR2: SGHRS and YFSETQ. The CDR3 is 13 amino acids. V lost 3 bases to trimming and J lost 5 bases, with 8 bases between them.

The chain is built from TRBV28 and TRBJ1-5; D may be TRBD1 (5 bases). The CDR3 has 14 residues. The V end lost 2 bases, the J end lost 0 bases, and 5 bases lay between the germline ends. The germline gives CDR1 MDHEN, CDR2 SYDVKM. Here the CDR3 reads CASSLGTSNQPQHF. The CDR3 DNA follows: TGTGCCAGCAGTTTAGGGACTAGCAATCAGCCCCAGCATTTT.

V usage is TRBV3-1 (or the pseudogene TRBV3-2) and J usage is TRBJ1-6; perhaps TRBD1 as D (6 bases). Germline CDR1 and CDR2: LGHDT and YNNKEL (reference sequence). The CDR3 runs to 16 residues. Trimming removed 3 bases at V and 4 bases at J, with 13 bases between. CDR3 protein: CASSHRDNYYNSPLHF. CDR3 sequence (DNA): TGTGCCAGCAGCCACCGGGACAATTATTATAATTCACCCCTCCACTTT.

The rearrangement uses TRBV27 and TRBJ2-7, with 10 bases identical to TRBD2. In germline, CDR1 is MNHEY, CDR2 SMNVEV (reference sequence). Germline trimming cut 8 bases from V and 0 bases from J; bases unmatched to any gene: 7. The CDR3 loop spans 15 amino acids. CDR3 protein: CASCPTSGCSYEQYF. The CDR3, as DNA: TGTGCCAGCTGTCCGACTAGCGGGTGCTCCTACGAGCAGTACTTC.